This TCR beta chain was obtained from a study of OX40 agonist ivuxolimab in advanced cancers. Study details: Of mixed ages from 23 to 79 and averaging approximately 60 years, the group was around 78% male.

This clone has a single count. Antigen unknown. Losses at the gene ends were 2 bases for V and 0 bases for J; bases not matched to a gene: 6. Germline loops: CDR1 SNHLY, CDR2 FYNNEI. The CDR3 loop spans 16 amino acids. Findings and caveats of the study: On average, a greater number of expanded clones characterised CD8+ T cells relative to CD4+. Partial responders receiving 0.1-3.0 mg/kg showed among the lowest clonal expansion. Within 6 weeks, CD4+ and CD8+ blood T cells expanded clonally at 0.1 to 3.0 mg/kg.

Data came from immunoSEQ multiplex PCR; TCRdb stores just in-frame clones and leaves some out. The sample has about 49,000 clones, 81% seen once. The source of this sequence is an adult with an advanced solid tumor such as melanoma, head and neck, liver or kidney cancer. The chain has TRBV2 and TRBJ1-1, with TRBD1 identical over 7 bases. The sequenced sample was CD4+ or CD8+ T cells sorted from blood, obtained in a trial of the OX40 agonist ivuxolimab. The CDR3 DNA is TGTGCCAGCAGTGAAACCACGACAGGGTTGAACACTGAAGCTTTCTTT. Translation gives CASSETTTGLNTEAFF. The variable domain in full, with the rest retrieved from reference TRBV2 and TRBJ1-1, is EPEVTQTPSHQVTQMGQEVILRCVPISNHLYFYWYRQILGQKVEFLVSFYNNEISEKSEIFDDQFSVERPDGSNFTLKIRSTKLEDSAMYFCASSETTTGLNTEAFFGQGTRLTVV.